A selection of T cell receptor beta chains follows, all from one sample in a study of cytomegalovirus exposure and HLA in healthy donors. The assay was immunoSEQ multiplex PCR, and TCRdb's table has in-frame clones only and misses some. The table lists more than 150,000 clones, roughly 72% of them singletons. Sequencing used PBMCs. The receptors stem from a man in his forties in good health and CMV-seronegative. The CDR3 runs from the conserved cysteine through the conserved F or W. Fields, in order: CDR3 DNA, CDR3 protein, D gene, J gene, V gene. The D gene is left open where the match is weak.

CDR3 DNA: TGTGCCAGCAGTGAAGCGATCGAGACTGGGGCCAACGTCCTGACTTTC; CDR3 protein: CASSEAIETGANVLTF; D gene: NA; J gene: TRBJ2-6; V gene: TRBV2
CDR3 DNA: TGTGCCAGCAGCCTAGGGGGTTCCGGTACGCAGTATTTT; CDR3 protein: CASSLGGSGTQYF; D gene: NA; J gene: TRBJ2-3; V gene: TRBV4-2
CDR3 DNA: TGTGCCAGCAGCCCAGGACTAGCGGGAGGAGATACGCAGTATTTT; CDR3 protein: CASSPGLAGGDTQYF; D gene: TRBD2; J gene: TRBJ2-3; V gene: TRBV7-2
CDR3 DNA: TGCGCCAGCAGCCTGACAGGGACCGCAGATACGCAGTATTTT; CDR3 protein: CASSLTGTADTQYF; D gene: TRBD1; J gene: TRBJ2-3; V gene: TRBV5-1
CDR3 DNA: TGCGCCAGCAGACCGCTGGAGGGAGGCATCGATACGCAGTATTTT; CDR3 protein: CASRPLEGGIDTQYF; D gene: NA; J gene: TRBJ2-3; V gene: TRBV4-1
CDR3 DNA: TGCGCCAGCAGAGTTAGCGGGACTTCCTACGAGCAGTACTTC; CDR3 protein: CASRVSGTSYEQYF; D gene: TRBD2; J gene: TRBJ2-7; V gene: TRBV5-1
CDR3 DNA: TGTGCCAGCAGCTTACCCTCCGGGACAGGGACGGACAGTCAGTACTTC; CDR3 protein: CASSLPSGTGTDSQYF; D gene: TRBD1; J gene: TRBJ2-4; V gene: TRBV7-9
CDR3 DNA: TGTGCCAGCAGCTTATCCGATGAGCAGTTCTTC; CDR3 protein: CASSLSDEQFF; D gene: NA; J gene: TRBJ2-1; V gene: TRBV7-9
CDR3 DNA: TGTGCCAGCAGTTTTAAGTACAGGGTCTCTGGAAACACCATATATTTT; CDR3 protein: CASSFKYRVSGNTIYF; D gene: NA; J gene: TRBJ1-3; V gene: TRBV28
CDR3 DNA: TGTTCCAGCATCCAGGGCGTAGATACGCAGTATTTT; CDR3 protein: CSSIQGVDTQYF; D gene: NA; J gene: TRBJ2-3; V gene: TRBV7-9
CDR3 DNA: TGTGCCAGCAGTTTAAGTACGGCCTACGAGCAGTACTTC; CDR3 protein: CASSLSTAYEQYF; D gene: NA; J gene: TRBJ2-7; V gene: TRBV28
CDR3 DNA: TGCGCCAGCAGCTTGGGTCCCTCGGAGTCTGAAAAACTGTTTTTT; CDR3 protein: CASSLGPSESEKLFF; D gene: NA; J gene: TRBJ1-4; V gene: TRBV5-1
CDR3 DNA: TGTGCCATCGCAGGGGGCTACAGTCAGTACTTC; CDR3 protein: CAIAGGYSQYF; D gene: TRBD1; J gene: TRBJ2-4; V gene: TRBV7-9
CDR3 DNA: TGCGCCAGCACCCTGGGGGGGACGGAGCAGTTCTTC; CDR3 protein: CASTLGGTEQFF; D gene: TRBD2; J gene: TRBJ2-1; V gene: TRBV5-1
CDR3 DNA: TGTGCCAGCACAGAGCGGGAGGGCCCCGATACGCAGTATTTT; CDR3 protein: CASTEREGPDTQYF; D gene: TRBD2; J gene: TRBJ2-3; V gene: TRBV5-4
CDR3 DNA: TGTGCCAGCAAACAGGGCCAAGAGACCCAGTACTTC; CDR3 protein: CASKQGQETQYF; D gene: NA; J gene: TRBJ2-5; V gene: TRBV7-9
CDR3 DNA: TGTGCCAGCAGCTTGGGAACTAGCGGGACGGGAGAGACCCAGTACTTC; CDR3 protein: CASSLGTSGTGETQYF; D gene: TRBD2; J gene: TRBJ2-5; V gene: TRBV5-4
CDR3 DNA: TGTGCCAGCAGCTCCATTGGGGGGGGGCGCGGGGATACGCAGTATTTT; CDR3 protein: CASSSIGGGRGDTQYF; D gene: NA; J gene: TRBJ2-3; V gene: TRBV7-8
CDR3 DNA: TGTGCCAGCAGTGGCAGGGGTCGGGTTAACACCGGGGAGCTGTTTTTT; CDR3 protein: CASSGRGRVNTGELFF; D gene: NA; J gene: TRBJ2-2; V gene: TRBV2
CDR3 DNA: TGTGCCAGCAGCTTAAAACAGAACACCGGGGAGCTGTTTTTT; CDR3 protein: CASSLKQNTGELFF; D gene: NA; J gene: TRBJ2-2; V gene: TRBV7-3
CDR3 DNA: TGTGCCAGCAGTAGGGGGTTGGAGACCCAGTACTTC; CDR3 protein: CASSRGLETQYF; D gene: NA; J gene: TRBJ2-5; V gene: TRBV2
CDR3 DNA: TGTGCCAGCATTGCAGGGACAGGGGCCCATGAAGCTTTCTTT; CDR3 protein: CASIAGTGAHEAFF; D gene: TRBD1; J gene: TRBJ1-1; V gene: TRBV2